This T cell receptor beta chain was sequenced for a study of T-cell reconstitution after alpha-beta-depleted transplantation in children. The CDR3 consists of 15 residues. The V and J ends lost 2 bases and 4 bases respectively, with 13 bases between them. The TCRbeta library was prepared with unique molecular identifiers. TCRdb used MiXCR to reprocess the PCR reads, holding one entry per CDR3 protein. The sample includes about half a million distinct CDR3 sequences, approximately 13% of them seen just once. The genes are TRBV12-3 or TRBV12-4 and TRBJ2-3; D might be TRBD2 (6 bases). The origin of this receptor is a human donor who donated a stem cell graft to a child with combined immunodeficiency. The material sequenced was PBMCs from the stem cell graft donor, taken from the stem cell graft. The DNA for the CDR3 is TGTGCCAGCAGTTTACTCAAGGGACTTGCAGATACGCAGTATTTT. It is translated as CASSLLKGLADTQYF.